Listed here are 2 T cell receptor beta chains from one sample, sequenced in a study of control samples from healthy donors and cancer patients. Repertoires were generated with immunoSEQ multiplex PCR, while TCRdb's copy carries only in-frame clones and drops some. The data hold fewer than 300,000 clones, with over 75% observed a single time. Input material: PBMCs. The receptors stem from a woman aged 60 to 75 with lung cancer.

This clone was found once. This chain links TRBV3-1 (or the pseudogene TRBV3-2) with TRBJ1-6, with TRBD1 as a possible D gene (5 bases). The V gene's germline CDR1 is LGHDT and CDR2 YNNKEL (reference sequence). This CDR3 spans 14 amino acids. Trimming stripped 1 base from V and 7 bases from J, with 8 bases between. CDR3 loop: CASSQGDGNSPLHF. CDR3 in DNA: TGTGCCAGCAGCCAAGGGGACGGGAATTCACCCCTCCACTTT.

The rearrangement links TRBV3-1 (or the pseudogene TRBV3-2) to TRBJ1-1, with unresolved D. The CDR3 is 12 residues long. Germline CDR1 and CDR2: LGHDT and YNNKEL (reference sequence). With 0 bases removed from V and 9 bases from J, the gap between germline ends came to 8 bases. In DNA form, the CDR3 reads TGTGCCAGCAGCCAAGAGTCCACAAAAGCTTTCTTT. Encoded protein: CASSQESTKAFF.